This T cell receptor beta chain came from a study of blood T cell repertoires in COVID-19. The CDR3 consists of 16 residues. Germline assignment: CDR1 SNHLY and CDR2 FYNNEI. V trimming: 2 bases; J trimming: 1 base; junction bases outside the gene matches: 6. Profiling relied on immunoSEQ multiplex PCR, and the TCRdb table lists in-frame clones only, not all of them. The sample holds 150,000 to 200,000 clones; less than 90% are singletons and the top ten take 7%. The receptor was derived from a woman between 45 and 65 years old who had recovered from COVID-19. This chain connects TRBV2 to TRBJ2-3, with 7 bases matching TRBD1. Sequenced input: PBMCs or T cells enriched from blood (not recorded which). CDR3: CASSELRQGGTDTQYF. CDR3 in DNA: TGTGCCAGCAGTGAATTAAGGCAGGGGGGCACAGATACGCAGTATTTT.